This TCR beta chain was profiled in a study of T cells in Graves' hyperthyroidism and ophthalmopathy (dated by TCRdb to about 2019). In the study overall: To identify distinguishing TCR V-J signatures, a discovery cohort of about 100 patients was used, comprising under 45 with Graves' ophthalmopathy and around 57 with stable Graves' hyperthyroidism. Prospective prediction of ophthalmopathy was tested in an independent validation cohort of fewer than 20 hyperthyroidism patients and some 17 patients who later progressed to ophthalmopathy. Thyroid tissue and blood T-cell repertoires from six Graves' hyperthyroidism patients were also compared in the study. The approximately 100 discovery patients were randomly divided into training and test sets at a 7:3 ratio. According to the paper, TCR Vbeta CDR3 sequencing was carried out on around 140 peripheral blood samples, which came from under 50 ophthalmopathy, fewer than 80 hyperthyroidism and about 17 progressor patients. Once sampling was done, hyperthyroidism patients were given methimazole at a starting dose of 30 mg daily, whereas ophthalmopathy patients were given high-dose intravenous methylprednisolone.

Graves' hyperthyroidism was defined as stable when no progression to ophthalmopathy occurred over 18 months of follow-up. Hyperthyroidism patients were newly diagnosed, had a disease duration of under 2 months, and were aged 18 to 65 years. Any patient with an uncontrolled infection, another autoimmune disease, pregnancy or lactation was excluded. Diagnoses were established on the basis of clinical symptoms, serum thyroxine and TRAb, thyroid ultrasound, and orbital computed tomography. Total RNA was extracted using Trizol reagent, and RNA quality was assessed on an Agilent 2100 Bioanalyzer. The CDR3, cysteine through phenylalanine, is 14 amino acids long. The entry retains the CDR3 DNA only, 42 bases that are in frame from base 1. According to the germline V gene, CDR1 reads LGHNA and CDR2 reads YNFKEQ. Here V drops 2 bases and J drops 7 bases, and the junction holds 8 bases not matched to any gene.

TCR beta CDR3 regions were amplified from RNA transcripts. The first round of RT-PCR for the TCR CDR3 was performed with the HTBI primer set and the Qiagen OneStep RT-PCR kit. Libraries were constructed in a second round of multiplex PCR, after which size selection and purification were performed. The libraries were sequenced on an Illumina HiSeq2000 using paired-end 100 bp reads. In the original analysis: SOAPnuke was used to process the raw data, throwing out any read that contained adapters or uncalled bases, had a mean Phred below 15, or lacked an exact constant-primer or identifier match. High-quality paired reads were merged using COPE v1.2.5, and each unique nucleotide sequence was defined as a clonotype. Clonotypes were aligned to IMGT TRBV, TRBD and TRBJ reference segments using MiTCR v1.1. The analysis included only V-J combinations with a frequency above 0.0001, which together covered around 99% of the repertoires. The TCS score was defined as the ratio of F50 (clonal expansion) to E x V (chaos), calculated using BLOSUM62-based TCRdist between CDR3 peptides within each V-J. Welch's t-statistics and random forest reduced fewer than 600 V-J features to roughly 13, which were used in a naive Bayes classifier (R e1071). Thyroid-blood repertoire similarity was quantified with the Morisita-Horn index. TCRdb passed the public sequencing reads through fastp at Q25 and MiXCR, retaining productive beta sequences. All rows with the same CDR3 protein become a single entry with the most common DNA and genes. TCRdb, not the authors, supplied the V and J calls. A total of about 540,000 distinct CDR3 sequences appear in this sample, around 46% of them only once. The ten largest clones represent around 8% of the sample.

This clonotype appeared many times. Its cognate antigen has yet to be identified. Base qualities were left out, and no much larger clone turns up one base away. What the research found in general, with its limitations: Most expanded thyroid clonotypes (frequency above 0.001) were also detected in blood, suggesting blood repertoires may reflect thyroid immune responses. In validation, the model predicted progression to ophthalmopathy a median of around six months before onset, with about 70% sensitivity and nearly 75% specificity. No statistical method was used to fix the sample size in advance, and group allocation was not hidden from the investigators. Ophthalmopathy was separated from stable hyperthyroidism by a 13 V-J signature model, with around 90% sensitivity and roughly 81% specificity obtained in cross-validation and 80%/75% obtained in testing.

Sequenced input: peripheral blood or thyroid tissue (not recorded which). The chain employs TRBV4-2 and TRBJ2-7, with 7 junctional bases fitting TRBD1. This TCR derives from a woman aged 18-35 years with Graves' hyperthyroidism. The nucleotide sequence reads TGTGCCAGCAGCCAAAGGGGGCAAGCGAGGGAGCAGTACTTC. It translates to CASSQRGQAREQYF.